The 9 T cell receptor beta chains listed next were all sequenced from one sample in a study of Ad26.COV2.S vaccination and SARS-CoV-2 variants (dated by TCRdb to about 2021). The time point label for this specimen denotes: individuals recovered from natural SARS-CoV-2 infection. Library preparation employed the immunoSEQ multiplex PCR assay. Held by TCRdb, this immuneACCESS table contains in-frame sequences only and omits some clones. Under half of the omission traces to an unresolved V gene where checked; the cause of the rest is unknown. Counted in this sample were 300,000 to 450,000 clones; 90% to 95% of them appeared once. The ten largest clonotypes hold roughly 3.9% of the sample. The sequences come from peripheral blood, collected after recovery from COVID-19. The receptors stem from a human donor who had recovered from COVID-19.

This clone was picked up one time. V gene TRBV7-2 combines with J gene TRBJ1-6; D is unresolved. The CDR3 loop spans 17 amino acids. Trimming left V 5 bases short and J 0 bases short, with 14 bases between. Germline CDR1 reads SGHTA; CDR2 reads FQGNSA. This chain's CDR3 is CASSPVLLSSYNSPLHF. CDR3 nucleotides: TGTGCCAGCAGCCCCGTTTTATTGAGCTCCTATAATTCACCCCTCCACTTT.

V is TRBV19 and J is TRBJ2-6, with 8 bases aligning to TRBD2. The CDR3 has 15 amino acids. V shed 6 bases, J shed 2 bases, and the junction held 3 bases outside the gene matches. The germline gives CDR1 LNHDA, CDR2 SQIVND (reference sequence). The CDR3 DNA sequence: TGTGCCAGTAGGGGACTAGACGCTGGGGCCAACGTCCTGACTTTC. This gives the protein CASRGLDAGANVLTF. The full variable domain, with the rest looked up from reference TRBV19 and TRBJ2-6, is DGGITQSPKYLFRKEGQNVTLSCEQNLNHDAMYWYRQDPGQGLRLIYYSQIVNDFQKGDIAEGYSVSREKKESFPLTVTSAQKNPTAFYLCASRGLDAGANVLTFGAGSRLTVL.

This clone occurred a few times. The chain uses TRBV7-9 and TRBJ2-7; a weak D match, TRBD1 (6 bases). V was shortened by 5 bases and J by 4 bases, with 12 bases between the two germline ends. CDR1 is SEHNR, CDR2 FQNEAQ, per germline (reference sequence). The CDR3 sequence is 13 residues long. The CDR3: CASSKGQPYEQYF. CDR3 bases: TGTGCCAGCAGCAAAGGACAGCCTTACGAGCAGTACTTC.

The CDR3 protein is CASSPGGGNQPQHF. Here the CDR3 DNA reads TGTGCCAGCAGCCCAGGAGGGGGAAATCAGCCCCAGCATTTT. The genes are TRBV3-1 (or the pseudogene TRBV3-2) and TRBJ1-5; tentatively, D is TRBD1 (6 bases). V lost 4 bases and J lost 4, with 11 bases in between. This CDR3 region has 14 residues. CDR1 is LGHDT, CDR2 YNNKEL, per germline (reference sequence).

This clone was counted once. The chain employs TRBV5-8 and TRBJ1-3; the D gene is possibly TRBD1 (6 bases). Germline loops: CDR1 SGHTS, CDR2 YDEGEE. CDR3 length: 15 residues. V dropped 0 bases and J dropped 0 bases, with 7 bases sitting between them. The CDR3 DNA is TGTGCCAGCAGCTTGGGAGGGGGCTCTGGAAACACCATATATTTT. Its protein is CASSLGGGSGNTIYF.

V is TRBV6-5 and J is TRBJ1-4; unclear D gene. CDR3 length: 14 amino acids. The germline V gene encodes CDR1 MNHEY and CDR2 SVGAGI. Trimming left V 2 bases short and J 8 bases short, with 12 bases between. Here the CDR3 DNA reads TGTGCCAGCAGTTACCCGGAGGGTGGGGAAAAACTGTTTTTT. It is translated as CASSYPEGGEKLFF.

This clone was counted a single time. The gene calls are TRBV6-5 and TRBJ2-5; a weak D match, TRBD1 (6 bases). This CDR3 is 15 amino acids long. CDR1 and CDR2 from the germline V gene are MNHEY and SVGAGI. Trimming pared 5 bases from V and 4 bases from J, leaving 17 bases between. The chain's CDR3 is CASSRFAPGVETQYF. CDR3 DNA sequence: TGTGCCAGCAGTCGGTTCGCTCCAGGGGTAGAGACCCAGTACTTC.

The CDR3 loop is CATSRDWGADTGELFF. The CDR3 DNA follows: TGTGCCACCAGCAGAGATTGGGGGGCGGACACCGGGGAGCTGTTTTTT. The gene calls are TRBV15 and TRBJ2-2; D may be TRBD1 or TRBD2 (6 bases each). The CDR3 covers 16 residues. Trimming removed 0 bases from V and 3 bases from J, with 11 bases in between. CDR1 is LNHNV and CDR2 is YYDKDF in the germline V gene (reference sequence).

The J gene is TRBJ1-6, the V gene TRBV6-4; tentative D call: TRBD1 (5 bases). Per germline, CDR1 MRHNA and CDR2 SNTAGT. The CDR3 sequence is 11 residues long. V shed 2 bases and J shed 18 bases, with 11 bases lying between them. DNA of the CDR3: TGTGCCAGCAGTGACGGGGCAAGGAACCACTTT. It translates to CASSDGARNHF.